A selection of T cell receptor beta chains follows, all from one sample in a study of T cell responses to AZD1222 COVID-19 vaccine. Only in-frame clones appear in the TCRdb table, and some are missing; sequencing was by immunoSEQ multiplex PCR. Altogether 150,000 or so clones are present, just over 90% being singletons, with the ten largest covering approximately 1.5%. Source: peripheral blood, taken on day 0 of AZD1222 vaccination. These TCRs come from an adult in good health. Both conserved end residues are part of each CDR3. The D gene is left open where the match is weak. The listing skips clone size in some rows; elsewhere it reads once, few, many or a size class.

clone size	J gene	D gene	V gene	CDR3 DNA	CDR3 protein
once	TRBJ1-2	NA	TRBV6-1	TGTGCCAGCAGTGAAGGGACGGGCTATGGCTACACCTTC	CASSEGTGYGYTF
NA	TRBJ2-5	NA	TRBV18	TGTGCCAGCTCACTTGGCGAGACCCAGTACTTC	CASSLGETQYF
few	TRBJ2-5	TRBD1	TRBV7-8	TGTGCCAGCAGCTACCAAGGGGGCCGGCTGGAGACCCAGTACTTC	CASSYQGGRLETQYF
NA	TRBJ1-2	TRBD1	TRBV28	TGTGCCAGCAACGCCTCCCCGGGACAGGGCTATGGCTACACCTTC	CASNASPGQGYGYTF
once	TRBJ1-6	NA	TRBV6-1	TGTGCCAGCAGTGAAGCTAGAGGGGGGGGAGTAGCCCTCCACTTT	CASSEARGGGVALHF
NA	TRBJ1-2	NA	TRBV11-2	TGTGCCAGCAGCTTAGCGGCAGGAGGAAACTATGGCTACACCTTC	CASSLAAGGNYGYTF
NA	TRBJ1-1	NA	TRBV18	TGTGCCAGCTCACCAAGGGACTCCAGTGGGAACACTGAAGCTTTCTTT	CASSPRDSSGNTEAFF
NA	TRBJ2-7	TRBD2	TRBV2	TGTGCCAGCAGTGAGCGGGGGGTAGACTACGAGCAGTACTTC	CASSERGVDYEQYF
NA	TRBJ1-1	NA	TRBV7-2	TGTGCCAGCACCCCCGGATGGGGCATGAACACTGAAGCTTTCTTT	CASTPGWGMNTEAFF
few	TRBJ2-7	TRBD1	TRBV28	TGTGCCAGCAGGTACACCATAAGGACAGGGTCCAACGAGCAGTACTTC	CASRYTIRTGSNEQYF
NA	TRBJ1-6	NA	TRBV28	TGTGCCAGCAGTTTATGTGACAGGTGCCCCCTCCACTTT	CASSLCDRCPLHF
NA	TRBJ1-3	TRBD1	TRBV3-1/TRBV3-2	TGTGCCAGCAGCCAAGGACGACAGGGAACGGGAAACACCATATATTTT	CASSQGRQGTGNTIYF
NA	TRBJ1-2	NA	TRBV10-3	TGTGCCATCGGTAGACAAGAGTCTAACTATGGCTACACCTTC	CAIGRQESNYGYTF
NA	TRBJ1-6	TRBD1	TRBV11-3	TGTGCCAGCAGCGAGACCCGGGACAGGTATAATTCACCCCTCCACTTT	CASSETRDRYNSPLHF
once	TRBJ1-2	NA	TRBV28	TGTGCCAGCAGTTTAGATGGCTTGGTCCCGTATGGCTACACCTTC	CASSLDGLVPYGYTF
once	TRBJ1-2	NA	TRBV28	TGTGCCATTTTCAGGGTTCGAGACTATGGCTACACCTTC	CAIFRVRDYGYTF
NA	TRBJ1-4	NA	TRBV18	TGTGCCAGCTCCCGGCCACCGGCAACTAATGAAAAACTGTTTTTT	CASSRPPATNEKLFF